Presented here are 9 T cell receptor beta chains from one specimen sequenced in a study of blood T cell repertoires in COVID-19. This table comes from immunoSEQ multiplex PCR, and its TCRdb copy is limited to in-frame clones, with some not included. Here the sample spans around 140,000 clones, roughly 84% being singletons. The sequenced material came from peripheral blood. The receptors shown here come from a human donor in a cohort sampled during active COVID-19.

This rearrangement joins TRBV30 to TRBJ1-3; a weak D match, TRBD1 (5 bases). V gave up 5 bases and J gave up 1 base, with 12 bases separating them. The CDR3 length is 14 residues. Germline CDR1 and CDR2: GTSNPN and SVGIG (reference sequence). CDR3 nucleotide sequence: TGTGCCTGGGCCTGGGGACTGTCTGGAAACACCATATATTTT. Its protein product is CAWAWGLSGNTIYF.

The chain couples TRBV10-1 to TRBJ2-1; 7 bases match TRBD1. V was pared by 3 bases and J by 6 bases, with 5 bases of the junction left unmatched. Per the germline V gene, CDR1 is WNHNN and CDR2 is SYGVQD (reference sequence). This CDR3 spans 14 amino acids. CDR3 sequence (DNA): TGCGCCAGCAGTGACCCAAACAGGGGCAATGAGCAGTTCTTC. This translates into CASSDPNRGNEQFF.

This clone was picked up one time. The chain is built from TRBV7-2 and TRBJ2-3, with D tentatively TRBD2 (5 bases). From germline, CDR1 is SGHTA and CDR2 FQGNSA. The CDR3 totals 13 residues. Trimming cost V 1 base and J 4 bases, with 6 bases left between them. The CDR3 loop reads CASSLGGPDTQYF. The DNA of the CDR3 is TGTGCCAGCAGCTTAGGAGGGCCAGATACGCAGTATTTT.

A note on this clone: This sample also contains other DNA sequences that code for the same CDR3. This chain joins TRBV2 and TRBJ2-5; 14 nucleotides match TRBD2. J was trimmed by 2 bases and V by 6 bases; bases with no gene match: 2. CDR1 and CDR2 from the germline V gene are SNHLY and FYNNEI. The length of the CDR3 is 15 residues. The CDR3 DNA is TGTGCCAGCAGGAGACTAGCGGGGGGGCAAGAGACCCAGTACTTC. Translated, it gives CASRRLAGGQETQYF.

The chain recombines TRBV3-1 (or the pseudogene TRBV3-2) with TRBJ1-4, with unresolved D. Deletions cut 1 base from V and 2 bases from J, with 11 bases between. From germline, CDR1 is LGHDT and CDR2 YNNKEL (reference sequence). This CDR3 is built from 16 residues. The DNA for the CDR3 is TGTGCCAGCAGCCAAGTTGGGGAGGCTACTAATGAAAAACTGTTTTTT. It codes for CASSQVGEATNEKLFF.

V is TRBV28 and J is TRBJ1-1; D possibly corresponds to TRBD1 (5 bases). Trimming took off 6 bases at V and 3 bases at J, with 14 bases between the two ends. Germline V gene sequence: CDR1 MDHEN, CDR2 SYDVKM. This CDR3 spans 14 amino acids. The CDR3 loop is CASSTPGTYTEAFF. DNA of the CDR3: TGTGCCAGCAGCACCCCCGGGACTTACACTGAAGCTTTCTTT.

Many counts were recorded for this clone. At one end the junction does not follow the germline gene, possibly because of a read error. The CDR3 loop reads CASSLGSGPPGGEQFF. In nucleotides, the CDR3 is TGTGCTAGCAGCTTAGGTAGCGGGCCCCCCGGGGGTGAGCAGTTCTTC. The chain is built from TRBV7-7 and TRBJ2-1; 7 bases map to TRBD2. This CDR3 region has 16 residues. Germline values: CDR1 SSHAT, CDR2 FNYEAQ (reference sequence).

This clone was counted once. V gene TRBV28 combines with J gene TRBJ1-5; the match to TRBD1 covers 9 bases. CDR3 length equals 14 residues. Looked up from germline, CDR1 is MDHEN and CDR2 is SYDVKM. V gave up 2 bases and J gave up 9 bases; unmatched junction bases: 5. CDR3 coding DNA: TGTGCCAGCAGTTTACGGACAGGGGAAAGGCCCCAGCATTTT. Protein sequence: CASSLRTGERPQHF.

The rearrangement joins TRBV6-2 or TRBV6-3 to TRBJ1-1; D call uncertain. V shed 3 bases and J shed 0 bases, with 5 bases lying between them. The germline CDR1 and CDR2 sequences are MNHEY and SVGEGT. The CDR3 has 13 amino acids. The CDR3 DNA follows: TGTGCCAGCAGTTATCGTCTGAACACTGAAGCTTTCTTT. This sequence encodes CASSYRLNTEAFF.